The 21 T cell receptor beta chains given below trace back to one sample, sequenced in a study of Graves' ophthalmopathy and Graves' hyperthyroidism. Amplified TCR beta CDR3 regions were obtained using RNA transcripts as template. First-round RT-PCR used HTBI primers; second-round multiplex PCR followed. TCRdb recomputed calls from the multiplex PCR reads with MiXCR, one row per CDR3 protein. The sample has 620,000 or so distinct CDR3 sequences; 22% are singletons. The sequenced sample consisted of peripheral blood. Receptors originate from a woman younger than 30 with stable Graves' hyperthyroidism. Some clones in this sample may be carry-over from other donors' samples.

This clonotype has ten or more counts. The rearrangement links TRBV7-2 to TRBJ2-4; D unclear. The germline V gene has CDR1 SGHTA and CDR2 FQGNSA. V gave up 5 bases and J gave up 15 bases, with 14 bases separating them. CDR3 length equals 11 residues. The CDR3 loop reads CASSPDAPLYF. DNA for the CDR3: TGTGCCAGCAGCCCGGACGCCCCCCTGTACTTC.

The sample holds many counts of this clonotype. The gene calls are TRBV19 and TRBJ1-5, with D possibly matching TRBD1 (5 bases). Germline V gives CDR1 LNHDA, CDR2 SQIVND (reference sequence). The CDR3 is 15 residues long. V gave up 1 base and J gave up 3 bases, with 10 bases separating them. The CDR3 region is CASSIARANNQPQHF. The DNA of the CDR3 is TGTGCCAGTAGTATAGCCAGGGCCAACAATCAGCCCCAGCATTTT.

This chain uses TRBV9 with TRBJ1-5; the match to TRBD1 covers 12 bases. Germline-derived CDR1 and CDR2 are SGDLS and YYNGEE. The CDR3 sequence is 16 residues long. Trimming took 3 bases from V and 4 from J; bases not matched to a gene: 5. CDR3 residues: CASSAGQGAKNQPQHF. The CDR3 nucleotides are TGTGCCAGCAGCGCGGGACAGGGGGCCAAGAATCAGCCCCAGCATTTT. The full variable domain, with the rest looked up from reference TRBV9 and TRBJ1-5, is DSGVTQTPKHLITATGQRVTLRCSPRSGDLSVYWYQQSLDQGLQFLIQYYNGEERAKGNILERFSAQQFPDLHSELNLSSLELGDSALYFCASSAGQGAKNQPQHFGDGTRLSIL.

This clonotype was found many times. The chain combines TRBV15 with TRBJ2-7, with 9 bases that match TRBD1. The V segment lost 3 bases and the J segment 2 bases; nucleotides outside the gene matches: 8. Germline V lookup: CDR1 LNHNV, CDR2 YYDKDF (reference sequence). The CDR3 spans 16 residues. The CDR3 nucleotides read TGTGCCACCAGCAGTTCCGCACAGGGGGCCACCTACGAGCAGTACTTC. This translates into CATSSSAQGATYEQYF. Full variable domain (remainder filled in from reference TRBV15 and TRBJ2-7): DAMVIQNPRYQVTQFGKPVTLSCSQTLNHNVMYWYQQKSSQAPKLLFHYYDKDFNNEADTPDNFQSRRPNTSFCFLDIRSPGLGDTAMYLCATSSSAQGATYEQYFGPGTRLTVT.

The table lists this clonotype with many counts. J is TRBJ1-2 and V is TRBV20-1; 8 bases map to TRBD1. This CDR3 is built from 16 residues. Germline V gene lookup returns CDR1 DFQATT and CDR2 SNEGSKA (reference sequence). J gave up 8 bases and V 5 bases, and 19 bases lay outside the gene matches. CDR3 sequence reads: CSAPDRVFSSQSGYTF. In DNA form, the CDR3 reads TGCAGTGCTCCGGACAGGGTTTTCTCCTCTCAAAGCGGCTACACCTTC.

This clonotype occurred many times. Likely a read error: the CDR3 ends without its conserved phenylalanine or tryptophan. V is TRBV2 and J is TRBJ2-7, with a tentative D call TRBD2 (5 bases). This CDR3 is 16 amino acids long. With 8 bases removed from V and 4 bases from J, the gap between germline ends came to 24 bases. CDR1 and CDR2 (germline): SNHLY, FYNNEI. The CDR3 bases are TGTGCCAGCTGCTTTGTCCTAGCAGCGGATTTATACGAGCAGTACCTC. Translating gives CASCFVLAADLYEQYL.

Many counts were recorded for this clonotype. V gene TRBV5-6 combines with J gene TRBJ2-7, with 7 positions matching TRBD2. Losses at the gene ends were 6 bases for V and 2 bases for J; bases not matched to a gene: 8. Germline CDR1 reads SGHDT; CDR2 reads YYEEEE. CDR3 length equals 14 residues. In DNA form, the CDR3 reads TGTGCCAGCACCACGAGGGGACTAACCTACGAGCAGTACTTC. This sequence encodes CASTTRGLTYEQYF.

This clonotype was seen at least ten times. The chain uses TRBV5-1 and TRBJ1-3; D is unclear. The CDR3 is made up of 12 amino acids. Germline lookup yields CDR1 SGHRS and CDR2 YFSETQ. V lost 4 bases, J lost 4 bases, and 6 bases lay in between. The CDR3 nucleotides are TGCGCCAGCAGCGCCCCAGGAAACACCATATATTTT. Its translation is CASSAPGNTIYF.

This clonotype was seen ten or more times. The chain carries TRBV2 and TRBJ2-5; perhaps TRBD2 as D (6 bases). Germline lookup yields CDR1 SNHLY and CDR2 FYNNEI. Deletions cut 3 bases from V and 5 bases from J, with 10 bases between. The length of the CDR3 is 13 residues. The CDR3 sequence is CASSEEEGETQYF. Here the CDR3 DNA reads TGTGCCAGCAGTGAGGAGGAGGGTGAGACCCAGTACTTC. Full variable domain (missing parts from reference TRBV2 and TRBJ2-5): EPEVTQTPSHQVTQMGQEVILRCVPISNHLYFYWYRQILGQKVEFLVSFYNNEISEKSEIFDDQFSVERPDGSNFTLKIRSTKLEDSAMYFCASSEEEGETQYFGPGTRLLVL.

The chain joins TRBV12-3 or TRBV12-4 to TRBJ2-5; 16 bases are a match to TRBD2. The length of the CDR3 is 18 residues. Trimming took 8 bases from V and 1 from J; bases not matched to a gene: 10. In DNA form, the CDR3 reads TGTGCCAGCTCGGGACTAGCGGGGGGGCCCAGGGGCCAAGAGACCCAGTACTTC. Its translation: CASSGLAGGPRGQETQYF.

Ten or more counts support this clonotype. The chain links TRBV20-1 to TRBJ1-6; D is possibly TRBD1 (5 bases). Germline CDR1 DFQATT, CDR2 SNEGSKA (reference sequence). V was clipped by 0 bases and J by 7 bases, with 13 bases between them. CDR3 length: 15 amino acids. The CDR3 sequence: CSARDGGSPNSPLHF. CDR3 bases: TGCAGTGCTAGAGATGGGGGGTCCCCGAATTCACCCCTCCACTTT.

In its sample, this clonotype was seen many times. The chain couples TRBV6-1 to TRBJ2-7, with 15 positions matching TRBD2. CDR3 length equals 19 residues. Germline CDR1 MNHNS, CDR2 SASEGT. V shed 2 bases, J shed 2 bases, and the junction held 10 bases outside the gene matches. CDR3 loop: CASSESYGLAGGPPYEQYF. Written as DNA, the CDR3 is TGTGCCAGCAGTGAATCCTACGGACTAGCGGGAGGGCCTCCCTACGAGCAGTACTTC.

This clonotype has a single count. The chain carries TRBV7-2 and TRBJ2-5; D possibly corresponds to TRBD2 (5 bases). The CDR3 runs to 14 residues. V was shortened by 2 bases and J by 2 bases, with 9 bases between the two germline ends. Germline CDR1 reads SGHTA; CDR2 reads FQGNSA. Written as DNA, the CDR3 is TGTGCCAGCAGCTTAATGGGGAGACAAGAGACCCAGTACTTC. This translates into CASSLMGRQETQYF.

This clonotype was seen many times. This rearrangement joins TRBV5-1 to TRBJ1-1; a weak D match, TRBD1 (6 bases). Per the germline V gene, CDR1 is SGHRS and CDR2 is YFSETQ. The CDR3 covers 16 residues. The ends were cut back, 2 bases at V and 0 bases at J, with 14 bases in the middle. CDR3 sequence (DNA): TGCGCCAGCAGCTTTTCCACAGGGCGCATGAACACTGAAGCTTTCTTT. It yields the protein CASSFSTGRMNTEAFF.

This clonotype was detected many times. V is TRBV20-1 and J is TRBJ1-5; D remains unclear. Per the germline V gene, CDR1 is DFQATT and CDR2 is SNEGSKA (reference sequence). The V and J ends lost 1 base and 8 bases respectively, with 6 bases between them. This CDR3 region has 11 residues. CDR3 bases: TGCAGTGCTAGAGGGACGAAGCCCCAGCATTTT. It codes for CSARGTKPQHF.

The chain carries TRBV25-1 and TRBJ1-2; D possibly corresponds to TRBD1 (6 bases). V lost 6 bases, J lost 10 bases, and 18 bases lay in between. This CDR3 has 13 residues. The germline V gene encodes CDR1 MGHDK and CDR2 SYGVNS. This chain's CDR3 is CASRPPVGGPYTF. The CDR3 DNA sequence: TGTGCCAGCAGACCACCTGTAGGGGGACCCTACACCTTC.

This clonotype was counted many times. The rearrangement joins TRBV19 to TRBJ1-1; TRBD1 matches 8 bases. The J segment lost 4 bases and the V segment lost 5 bases, leaving 6 bases of the junction unmatched. The germline V gene has CDR1 LNHDA and CDR2 SQIVND (reference sequence). The CDR3 covers 14 residues. CDR3 residues: CASSAQGAPTEAFF. As DNA, the CDR3 is TGTGCCAGTAGTGCGCAGGGGGCGCCCACTGAAGCTTTCTTT.

The chain recombines TRBV30 with TRBJ2-7; D gene ambiguous. Per the germline V gene, CDR1 is GTSNPN and CDR2 is SVGIG (reference sequence). Trimming took off 2 bases at V and 0 bases at J, with 11 bases between the two ends. CDR3 length: 14 amino acids. CDR3 region: CAWSPSESSYEQYF. CDR3 nucleotide sequence: TGTGCCTGGAGTCCCTCCGAAAGCTCCTACGAGCAGTACTTC. The full variable domain, with the rest looked up from reference TRBV30 and TRBJ2-7, is SQTIHQWPATLVQPVGSPLSLECTVEGTSNPNLYWYRQAAGRGLQLLFYSVGIGQISSEVPQNLSASRPQDRQFILSSKKLLLSDSGFYLCAWSPSESSYEQYFGPGTRLTVT.

This rearrangement joins TRBV12-5 to TRBJ2-2; a weak D match, TRBD2 (7 bases). Trimming took off 5 bases at V and 6 bases at J, with 19 bases between the two ends. Germline V CDR1 and CDR2: LGHNT, FRNRAP. The length of the CDR3 is 16 residues. The CDR3 reads CASGPEGGRNPGELFF. CDR3 sequence (DNA): TGTGCTAGTGGTCCGGAGGGGGGGCGAAACCCCGGGGAGCTGTTTTTT.

This clonotype was picked up many times. This chain joins TRBV5-1 and TRBJ1-1; no reliable D call. V shed 2 bases and J shed 1 base, with 9 bases lying between them. The CDR3 is made up of 14 amino acids. Germline V gene sequence: CDR1 SGHRS, CDR2 YFSETQ. The CDR3 spells CASSLNGENTEAFF. The CDR3 DNA is TGCGCCAGCAGCTTAAATGGAGAGAACACTGAAGCTTTCTTT.

This clonotype came up a few times. This chain uses TRBV18 with TRBJ2-5, with 8 bases lining up with TRBD1. The CDR3 sequence is 15 residues long. V was clipped by 0 bases and J by 5 bases; unmatched bases: 5. Germline values: CDR1 KGHSH, CDR2 LQKENI. CDR3: CASSPPTRGHETQYF. As DNA, the CDR3 is TGTGCCAGCTCACCACCGACCAGGGGGCATGAGACCCAGTACTTC.